A single sample is the source of the 19 T cell receptor beta chains below, sequenced in a study of T cell responses to AZD1222 COVID-19 vaccine. The repertoire was sequenced with immunoSEQ multiplex PCR; TCRdb's copy has only in-frame clones and lacks some. This table holds around 130,000 clones, approximately 94% found once. The material was peripheral blood, obtained on day 0 of AZD1222 vaccination. The receptors derive from an adult in good health.

V and J are TRBV7-9 and TRBJ2-3; D is ambiguous. Per the germline V gene, CDR1 is SEHNR and CDR2 is FQNEAQ (reference sequence). CDR3 length equals 11 residues. Trimming pared 4 bases from V and 2 bases from J, leaving 1 base between. The CDR3 loop reads CASSYTDTQYF. The CDR3 coding sequence is TGTGCCAGCAGCTACACAGATACGCAGTATTTT.

The V call is TRBV11-2, the J call TRBJ1-1; D not certain. This CDR3 is 14 amino acids long. CDR1 and CDR2 from the germline V gene are SGHAT and FQNNGV. Trimming took off 0 bases at V and 6 bases at J, with 11 bases between the two ends. The CDR3 loop reads CASSLDSWTPEAFF. CDR3 sequence (DNA): TGTGCCAGCAGCTTAGACTCATGGACCCCTGAAGCTTTCTTT.

The chain carries TRBV30 and TRBJ1-1; D may be TRBD1 (6 bases). The V and J ends lost 0 bases and 7 bases respectively, with 15 bases between them. Germline-derived CDR1 and CDR2 are GTSNPN and SVGIG (reference sequence). This CDR3 spans 14 amino acids. CDR3 in DNA: TGTGCCTGGAGTGTAGGGGGGAGCATCCTTGAAGCTTTCTTT. This gives the protein CAWSVGGSILEAFF. The entire variable domain, with the rest obtained from reference TRBV30 and TRBJ1-1, is as follows: SQTIHQWPATLVQPVGSPLSLECTVEGTSNPNLYWYRQAAGRGLQLLFYSVGIGQISSEVPQNLSASRPQDRQFILSSKKLLLSDSGFYLCAWSVGGSILEAFFGQGTRLTVV.

CDR3 sequence (DNA): TGTGCCAGCTCACCTTCGAACAGACTAGCGGGAGTGGATGAGCAGTTCTTC. Translation: CASSPSNRLAGVDEQFF. The chain uses TRBV18 and TRBJ2-1, with 12 bases that match TRBD2. V was clipped by 3 bases and J by 8 bases; unmatched bases: 11. Germline CDR1 KGHSH, CDR2 LQKENI. The length of the CDR3 is 17 residues.

This chain uses TRBV18 with TRBJ2-7; 7 bases align to TRBD1. The CDR3 totals 14 residues. Germline CDR1 and CDR2: KGHSH and LQKENI. J lost 3 bases, V lost 3 bases, and 5 bases had no gene match. The CDR3 nucleotides are TGTGCCAGCTCACCCGGGACAGCCTTCTACGAGCAGTACTTC. This translates into CASSPGTAFYEQYF.

The V gene is TRBV4-2, the J gene TRBJ1-2; D perhaps matches TRBD1 (6 bases). The CDR3 loop spans 16 amino acids. Trimming took off 3 bases at V and 4 bases at J, with 18 bases between the two ends. Germline V gene data show CDR1 as LGHNA and CDR2 as YNFKEQ. CDR3: CASSQEPGTPVYGYTF. The DNA of the CDR3 is TGTGCCAGCAGCCAGGAACCCGGGACACCAGTCTATGGCTACACCTTC.

The V gene is TRBV3-1 (or the pseudogene TRBV3-2), the J gene TRBJ2-7, with TRBD2 as a possible D gene (5 bases). Trimming took 4 bases from V and 5 from J, leaving 15 bases between them. CDR3 length equals 14 residues. Germline V gene sequence: CDR1 LGHDT, CDR2 YNNKEL (reference sequence). The CDR3 loop is CASSLHPLEHEQYF. The CDR3 DNA follows: TGTGCCAGCAGCCTTCACCCACTAGAGCACGAGCAGTACTTC.

The V gene is TRBV5-1, the J gene TRBJ1-4; D gene uncertain. CDR3 length: 16 amino acids. Germline lookup yields CDR1 SGHRS and CDR2 YFSETQ. Between the trimmed V and J ends, which lost 0 bases and 8 bases, there was a span of 17 bases. The CDR3 bases are TGCGCCAGCAGCTTGGATGTCGCGCGGGGAGGAGAAAAACTGTTTTTT. It yields the protein CASSLDVARGGEKLFF.

The chain recombines TRBV15 with TRBJ2-3; D perhaps matches TRBD1 (5 bases). V dropped 1 base and J dropped 2 bases, with 10 bases sitting between them. This CDR3 has 15 residues. Germline assignment: CDR1 LNHNV and CDR2 YYDKDF (reference sequence). The CDR3: CATSRAQGITDTQYF. The CDR3 nucleotides are TGTGCCACCAGCAGAGCGCAGGGAATCACAGATACGCAGTATTTT. Supplemented by reference TRBV15 and TRBJ2-3, the full variable domain reads DAMVIQNPRYQVTQFGKPVTLSCSQTLNHNVMYWYQQKSSQAPKLLFHYYDKDFNNEADTPDNFQSRRPNTSFCFLDIRSPGLGDTAMYLCATSRAQGITDTQYFGPGTRLTVL.

This chain joins TRBV30 and TRBJ2-1; tentative D call: TRBD2 (6 bases). Per germline, CDR1 GTSNPN and CDR2 SVGIG (reference sequence). The CDR3 extends over 16 amino acids. The germline V and J ends were trimmed by 3 bases and 3 bases, with 18 bases remaining between them. The CDR3 protein is CAWRRPPSGLYNEQFF. DNA for the CDR3: TGTGCCTGGAGGCGCCCGCCCAGCGGGCTCTACAATGAGCAGTTCTTC.

The table lists this clone with a few counts. The chain has TRBV2 and TRBJ1-1; tentative D call: TRBD1 (6 bases). Trimming cost V 6 bases and J 8 bases, with 10 bases left between them. Germline V lookup: CDR1 SNHLY, CDR2 FYNNEI. The CDR3 loop spans 11 amino acids. The CDR3 sequence is CASSDRIEAFF. The CDR3 coding sequence is TGTGCCAGCAGCGACAGGATCGAAGCTTTCTTT.

The chain links TRBV4-2 to TRBJ2-7, with D unclear. The CDR3 contains 15 residues. Trimming took 0 bases from V and 2 from J, leaving 11 bases between them. From germline, CDR1 is LGHNA and CDR2 YNFKEQ. In DNA, the CDR3 is TGTGCCAGCAGCCAAGATCGCACAGAAACCTACGAGCAGTACTTC. This sequence encodes CASSQDRTETYEQYF.

The V call is TRBV30, the J call TRBJ1-4; no clear D gene. The CDR3 length is 12 residues. V was trimmed by 4 bases and J by 4 bases, leaving 7 bases between them. Germline V gene data show CDR1 as GTSNPN and CDR2 as SVGIG (reference sequence). CDR3 nucleotide sequence: TGTGCCTGGAACCGTGATAATGAAAAACTGTTTTTT. Translating gives CAWNRDNEKLFF. The entire variable domain, with the rest obtained from reference TRBV30 and TRBJ1-4, is as follows: SQTIHQWPATLVQPVGSPLSLECTVEGTSNPNLYWYRQAAGRGLQLLFYSVGIGQISSEVPQNLSASRPQDRQFILSSKKLLLSDSGFYLCAWNRDNEKLFFGSGTQLSVL.

This clone appeared a single time. The chain employs TRBV30 and TRBJ1-1; weak D call: TRBD1 (5 bases). The CDR3 is 13 residues long. Looked up from germline, CDR1 is GTSNPN and CDR2 is SVGIG (reference sequence). Trimming cost V 2 bases and J 1 base, with 8 bases left between them. CDR3 sequence (DNA): TGTGCCTGGAGTTCCCAGGGGAACACTGAAGCTTTCTTT. The encoded protein is CAWSSQGNTEAFF. Supplemented by reference TRBV30 and TRBJ1-1, the full variable domain reads SQTIHQWPATLVQPVGSPLSLECTVEGTSNPNLYWYRQAAGRGLQLLFYSVGIGQISSEVPQNLSASRPQDRQFILSSKKLLLSDSGFYLCAWSSQGNTEAFFGQGTRLTVV.

The chain is built from TRBV4-2 and TRBJ2-1, with D possibly being TRBD2 (7 bases). The V end was cut by 0 bases, the J end by 4 bases, with 22 bases between. CDR1 is LGHNA, CDR2 YNFKEQ, per germline. The CDR3 runs to 19 residues. The CDR3 here is CASSQEEGTAGAHYNEQFF. The CDR3 coding sequence is TGTGCCAGCAGCCAAGAAGAGGGAACGGCGGGGGCCCATTACAATGAGCAGTTCTTC.

The chain recombines TRBV4-3 with TRBJ1-1; D may be TRBD1 (5 bases). The CDR3 covers 16 residues. Trimming removed 4 bases from V and 2 bases from J, with 17 bases in between. Germline V gene lookup returns CDR1 LGHNA and CDR2 YSLEER. DNA for the CDR3: TGCGCCAGCAGCCCCTTGGGGACTCCGATTAACACTGAAGCTTTCTTT. Translated: CASSPLGTPINTEAFF.

The rearrangement links TRBV6-5 to TRBJ1-1; D not resolved. The CDR3 is made up of 14 amino acids. CDR1 is MNHEY and CDR2 is SVGAGI in the germline V gene. The V end was cut by 0 bases, the J end by 6 bases, with 11 bases between. CDR3 sequence (DNA): TGTGCCAGCAGTTACTCGAGCGGGCGGCCTGAAGCTTTCTTT. Translated, it gives CASSYSSGRPEAFF.

This clone showed up just a few times. The chain links TRBV2 to TRBJ1-4; unclear D gene. CDR1 and CDR2 (germline): SNHLY, FYNNEI. CDR3 size: 13 residues. Deletions cut 4 bases from V and 7 bases from J, with 10 bases between. Here the CDR3 reads CASSVERAEKLFF. CDR3 bases: TGTGCCAGCAGTGTTGAGCGCGCTGAAAAACTGTTTTTT. Full variable domain (missing parts from reference TRBV2 and TRBJ1-4): EPEVTQTPSHQVTQMGQEVILRCVPISNHLYFYWYRQILGQKVEFLVSFYNNEISEKSEIFDDQFSVERPDGSNFTLKIRSTKLEDSAMYFCASSVERAEKLFFGSGTQLSVL.

V gene TRBV28 combines with J gene TRBJ1-6, with a weak D call TRBD1 (6 bases). V was shortened by 7 bases and J by 7 bases, with 17 bases between the two germline ends. The CDR3 runs to 15 residues. In germline, CDR1 is MDHEN, CDR2 SYDVKM. CDR3 sequence reads: CASNPLRDKNSPLHF. CDR3 in DNA: TGTGCCAGCAATCCGCTCCGGGACAAGAATTCACCCCTCCACTTT.